Reported below is one TCR beta chain. No antigen is known for it. This sample was taken from a study of cytomegalovirus exposure and HLA in healthy donors. Study-level results: Overall, approximately 150 TCR beta chains were annotated as cytomegalovirus-associated. Prior analysis indicated that the majority of TCR beta V segments exhibited productivity approximately 90% or approximately 30% of the time.

Per the germline V gene, CDR1 is MDHEN and CDR2 is SYDVKM. V lost 5 bases, J lost 5 bases, and 6 bases stayed unmatched. The CDR3 sequence is 14 residues long. Vbeta (60) and Jbeta (13) primers were used in the PCR. Sequencing used immunoSEQ multiplex PCR; TCRdb keeps in-frame clones, though not all of them. The data contain some 81,000 clones, 60% to 75% of them seen just once; the ten biggest clones take up around 16%. The rearrangement links TRBV28 to TRBJ2-4; TRBD2 matches at 7 bases. The clonotype comes from a woman aged 40 to 55 in good health and CMV-seropositive. The sample was PBMCs. The CDR3 region has the DNA TGTGCCAGCAGTAACCGGGACTATCAAAACATTCAGTACTTC. Its translation: CASSNRDYQNIQYF. Combining the CDR3 with reference TRBV28 and TRBJ2-4 gives the whole variable domain DVKVTQSSRYLVKRTGEKVFLECVQDMDHENMFWYRQDPGLGLRLIYFSYDVKMKEKGDIPEGYSVSREKKERFSLILESASTNQTSMYLCASSNRDYQNIQYFGAGTRLSVL.